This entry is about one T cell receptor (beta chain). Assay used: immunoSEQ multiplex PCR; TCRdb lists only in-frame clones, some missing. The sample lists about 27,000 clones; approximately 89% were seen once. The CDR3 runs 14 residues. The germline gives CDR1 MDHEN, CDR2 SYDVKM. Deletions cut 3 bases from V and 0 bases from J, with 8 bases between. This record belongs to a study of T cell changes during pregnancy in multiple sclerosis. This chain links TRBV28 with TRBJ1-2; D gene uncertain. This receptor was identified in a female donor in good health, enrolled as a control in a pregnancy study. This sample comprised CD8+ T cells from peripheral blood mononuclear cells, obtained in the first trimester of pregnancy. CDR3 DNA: TGTGCCAGCAGTTTGACTGTCTCTAACTATGGCTACACCTTC. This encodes CASSLTVSNYGYTF.